These 32 T cell receptor beta chains came from one sample sequenced in a study of T cells expressing NK-cell markers. TCRdb reprocessed the 5' RACE reads and reports one entry per CDR3 protein, with no DNA. Here the sample table reports about 460,000 distinct CDR3 sequences. Sequenced sample: blood T cells: a sorted CD56 or NKG2C T cell subset, CD4+ or CD8+ T cells, or bulk PBMC T cells (not recorded which). The source of these receptors is a woman aged 50 to 60 in good health.

The chain has TRBV30 and TRBJ2-2; the TCRdb D gene call, TRBD2, has no DNA to confirm it. This CDR3 contains 12 residues. CDR1 GTSNPN and CDR2 SVGIG come from the germline V gene (reference sequence). The CDR3 sequence: CAWTPRAGELFF. The entire variable domain, with the rest obtained from reference TRBV30 and TRBJ2-2, is as follows: SQTIHQWPATLVQPVGSPLSLECTVEGTSNPNLYWYRQAAGRGLQLLFYSVGIGQISSEVPQNLSASRPQDRQFILSSKKLLLSDSGFYLCAWTPRAGELFFGEGSRLTVL.

CDR3 residues: CASGSGQGMNEQFF. The V and J genes are TRBV12-5 and TRBJ2-1. Per the germline V gene, CDR1 is LGHNT and CDR2 is FRNRAP. The CDR3 contains 14 residues.

The chain carries TRBV29-1 and TRBJ2-2; TCRdb reports TRBD1, a call that lacks DNA to check it against. Germline V CDR1 and CDR2: SQVTM, ANQGSEA. The CDR3 has 16 amino acids. The CDR3 sequence is CSVPKGPGRGTGELFF.

The genes are TRBV27 and TRBJ1-5. The length of the CDR3 is 13 residues. The germline V gene encodes CDR1 MNHEY and CDR2 SMNVEV (reference sequence). This CDR3 reads CASSFSGYGSQHF.

The rearrangement links TRBV10-3 to TRBJ2-3. CDR3 length: 13 amino acids. CDR1 is ENHRY, CDR2 SYGVKD, per germline. The CDR3 protein is CAISWASTDTQYF.

The rearrangement joins TRBV29-1 to TRBJ2-3. Germline CDR1 and CDR2: SQVTM and ANQGSEA. The CDR3 length is 12 residues. CDR3 sequence: CSADPTTDTQYF.

The V and J genes are TRBV5-1 and TRBJ2-2. The CDR3 contains 15 residues. The germline CDR1 and CDR2 sequences are SGHRS and YFSETQ. The chain's CDR3 is CASSLDGLRTGELFF.

V and J are TRBV12-3 or TRBV12-4 and TRBJ2-1; TCRdb returns TRBD2, unconfirmable since there is no DNA. The CDR3 is made up of 15 amino acids. The CDR3 loop is CASARLAGSYNEQFF.

The chain has TRBV11-2 and TRBJ2-5; TCRdb outputs TRBD1, but without DNA this stays unchecked. The CDR3 has 15 amino acids. Per germline, CDR1 SGHAT and CDR2 FQNNGV. The CDR3 spells CASSPQGALAETQYF.

This chain links TRBV30 with TRBJ2-3; TCRdb selects TRBD2, and the lack of DNA leaves this call unchecked. Germline values: CDR1 GTSNPN, CDR2 SVGIG (reference sequence). There are 17 residues in the CDR3. The CDR3 sequence is CAWRLAGGPIGTDTQYF.

This rearrangement joins TRBV24-1 to TRBJ2-3; no DNA is available, so the TRBD1 call from TCRdb remains unchecked. The CDR3 runs to 15 residues. From germline, CDR1 is KGHDR and CDR2 SFDVKD. The CDR3 region is CATSDRTGHTDTQYF.

The V gene is TRBV5-1, the J gene TRBJ1-1; the D call from TCRdb, TRBD1, cannot be confirmed without DNA. The germline gives CDR1 SGHRS, CDR2 YFSETQ. There are 15 residues in the CDR3. CDR3: CASSPWSGVVTEAFF.

The J gene is TRBJ2-1, the V gene TRBV27. This CDR3 is 13 amino acids long. The germline gives CDR1 MNHEY, CDR2 SMNVEV (reference sequence). The CDR3 is CASSLSVYNEQFF.

The V gene is TRBV29-1, the J gene TRBJ2-7. CDR3 size: 13 residues. Germline CDR1 reads SQVTM; CDR2 reads ANQGSEA. The CDR3 loop is CSVAPGTFNEQYF.

The V gene is TRBV4-1, the J gene TRBJ2-5; TCRdb returns TRBD2, unconfirmable since there is no DNA. This CDR3 has 15 amino acids. The germline gives CDR1 MGHRA, CDR2 YSYEKL. CDR3 region: CASSQDDSLKKTQYF.

CDR3 region: CSVSWAKNIQYF. V and J are TRBV29-1 and TRBJ2-4. This CDR3 has 12 amino acids. Germline V gene sequence: CDR1 SQVTM, CDR2 ANQGSEA.

V and J are TRBV28 and TRBJ1-5; TCRdb selects TRBD1, and the lack of DNA leaves this call unchecked. The germline V gene encodes CDR1 MDHEN and CDR2 SYDVKM. This CDR3 comprises 13 residues. The CDR3: CASRDSLNQPQHF.

The V gene is TRBV7-3, the J gene TRBJ2-2; as DNA is missing, the TRBD2 call by TCRdb cannot be tested. Germline values: CDR1 SGHTA, CDR2 FQGTGA. The CDR3 length is 16 residues. This chain's CDR3 is CASSFGLAGGSAELFF.

The chain carries TRBV12-3 or TRBV12-4 and TRBJ1-1; no DNA is available, so the TRBD1 call from TCRdb remains unchecked. The CDR3 runs to 15 residues. The CDR3 sequence: CASSLTGGTNTEAFF.

V usage is TRBV3-1 and J usage is TRBJ2-2; TCRdb designates TRBD1, a call that cannot be tested without DNA. CDR3 size: 17 residues. CDR1 and CDR2 (germline): LGHDT, YNNKEL (reference sequence). CDR3 loop: CASSQEKAGGRAGELFF.

The chain employs TRBV9 and TRBJ1-2; the TCRdb D gene call, TRBD1, has no DNA to confirm it. Germline CDR1 SGDLS, CDR2 YYNGEE. The CDR3 is 14 residues long. The CDR3 region is CASTSGGVGYGYTF.

CDR3 sequence reads: CASSLDRSAKNIQYF. V is TRBV12-3 or TRBV12-4 and J is TRBJ2-4; lacking DNA, the TRBD1 call made by TCRdb goes unchecked. This CDR3 has 15 residues.

This rearrangement joins TRBV20-1 to TRBJ2-1; TCRdb indicates TRBD1, and absent DNA this call remains unverified. Germline V CDR1 and CDR2: DFQATT, SNEGSKA (reference sequence). The CDR3 totals 12 residues. The CDR3 sequence: CSAQDRDNEQFF.

The gene calls are TRBV12-3 or TRBV12-4 and TRBJ2-7; TCRdb designates TRBD2, a call that cannot be tested without DNA. CDR3 length equals 13 residues. This CDR3 is CASSLRGFVEQYF.

The chain recombines TRBV24-1 with TRBJ2-3; the D call of TRBD2 rests on TCRdb alone, since no DNA is present to check it. CDR1 and CDR2 (germline): KGHDR, SFDVKD. The CDR3 consists of 16 residues. CDR3 residues: CATSEASGRSPDTQYF.

The rearrangement joins TRBV12-3 or TRBV12-4 to TRBJ2-5; TCRdb returns TRBD1, unconfirmable since there is no DNA. CDR3 length: 12 amino acids. The chain's CDR3 is CASSALGETQYF.

The V gene is TRBV14, the J gene TRBJ2-1. The CDR3 contains 12 residues. Germline V gene lookup returns CDR1 SGHDN and CDR2 FVKESK. CDR3 loop: CASSHKFGEQFF. The full variable domain, its missing parts supplied by reference TRBV14 and TRBJ2-1, is EAGVTQFPSHSVIEKGQTVTLRCDPISGHDNLYWYRRVMGKEIKFLLHFVKESKQDESGMPNNRFLAERTGGTYSTLKVQPAELEDSGVYFCASSHKFGEQFFGPGTRLTVL.

The chain has TRBV5-1 and TRBJ1-1. The germline CDR1 and CDR2 sequences are SGHRS and YFSETQ. This CDR3 comprises 14 residues. CDR3 sequence reads: CASSLGRPNTEAFF.

J is TRBJ2-4 and V is TRBV6-2 or TRBV6-3; as DNA is missing, the TRBD1 call by TCRdb cannot be tested. The CDR3 is 17 residues long. CDR1 is MNHEY and CDR2 is SVGEGT in the germline V gene. CDR3: CASSSPGLGIAKNIQYF.

This chain links TRBV12-3 or TRBV12-4 with TRBJ1-1; TCRdb names TRBD1, which stays unverified in the absence of DNA. The CDR3 runs to 15 residues. The CDR3 sequence: CASSLPDRWNTEAFF.

V gene TRBV5-1 combines with J gene TRBJ1-1; absent DNA, TCRdb's TRBD1 call cannot be checked. This CDR3 has 15 amino acids. The germline gives CDR1 SGHRS, CDR2 YFSETQ. The CDR3 here is CASSGQTERNTEAFF.

The CDR3 sequence: CSAYIQGARRTEAFF. The V and J genes are TRBV20-1 and TRBJ1-1; absent DNA, TCRdb's TRBD1 call cannot be checked. The CDR3 runs to 15 residues. Germline CDR1 and CDR2: DFQATT and SNEGSKA (reference sequence).